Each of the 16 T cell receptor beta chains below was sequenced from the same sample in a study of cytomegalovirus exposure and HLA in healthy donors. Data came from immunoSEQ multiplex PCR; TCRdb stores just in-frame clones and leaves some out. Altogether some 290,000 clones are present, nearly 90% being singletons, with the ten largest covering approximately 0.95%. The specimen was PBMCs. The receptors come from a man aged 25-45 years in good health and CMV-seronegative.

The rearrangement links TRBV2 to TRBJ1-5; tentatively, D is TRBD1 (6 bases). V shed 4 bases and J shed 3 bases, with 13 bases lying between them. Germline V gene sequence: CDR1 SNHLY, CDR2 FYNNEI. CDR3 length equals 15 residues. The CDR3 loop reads CASSVGQGLNQPQHF. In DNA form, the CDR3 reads TGTGCCAGCAGTGTAGGCCAGGGGCTCAATCAGCCCCAGCATTTT.

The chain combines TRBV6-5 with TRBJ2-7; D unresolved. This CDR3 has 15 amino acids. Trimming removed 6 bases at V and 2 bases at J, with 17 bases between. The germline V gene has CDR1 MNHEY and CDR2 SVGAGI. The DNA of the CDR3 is TGTGCCAGCAGGTTCCTTCGGGTGCTACCCTACGAGCAGTACTTC. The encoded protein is CASRFLRVLPYEQYF.

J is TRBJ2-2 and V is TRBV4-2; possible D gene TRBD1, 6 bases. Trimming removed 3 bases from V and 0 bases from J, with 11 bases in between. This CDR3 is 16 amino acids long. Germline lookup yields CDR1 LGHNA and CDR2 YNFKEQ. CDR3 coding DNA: TGTGCCAGCAGCCAGCCAGGGGATTCGAACACCGGGGAGCTGTTTTTT. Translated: CASSQPGDSNTGELFF.

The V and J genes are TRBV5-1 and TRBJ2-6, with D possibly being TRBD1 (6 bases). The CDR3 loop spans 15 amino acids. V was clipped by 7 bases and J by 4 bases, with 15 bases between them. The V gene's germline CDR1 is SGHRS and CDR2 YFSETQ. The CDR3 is CASASGAQGANVLTF. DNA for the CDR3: TGCGCCAGCGCTTCAGGGGCGCAAGGGGCCAACGTCCTGACTTTC.

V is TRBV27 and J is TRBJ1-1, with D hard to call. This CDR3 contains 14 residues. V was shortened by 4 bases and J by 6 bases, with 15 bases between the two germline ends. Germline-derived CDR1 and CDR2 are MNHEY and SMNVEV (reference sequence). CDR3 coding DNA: TGTGCCAGCAGTTGGCGACGGGGTGTGGCTGAAGCTTTCTTT. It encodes CASSWRRGVAEAFF.

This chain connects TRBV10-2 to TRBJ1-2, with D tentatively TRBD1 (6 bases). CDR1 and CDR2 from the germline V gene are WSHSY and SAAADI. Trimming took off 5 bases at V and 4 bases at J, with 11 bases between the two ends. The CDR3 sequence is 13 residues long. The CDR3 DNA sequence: TGCGCCAGCAGTTCAGGGGATATCTATGGCTACACCTTC. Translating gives CASSSGDIYGYTF.

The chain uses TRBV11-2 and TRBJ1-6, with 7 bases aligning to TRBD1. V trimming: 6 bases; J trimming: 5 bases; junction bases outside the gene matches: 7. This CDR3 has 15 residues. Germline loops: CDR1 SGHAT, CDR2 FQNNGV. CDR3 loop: CASRLRQGNNSPLHF. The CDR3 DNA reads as TGTGCCAGCAGACTAAGACAGGGCAATAATTCACCCCTCCACTTT.

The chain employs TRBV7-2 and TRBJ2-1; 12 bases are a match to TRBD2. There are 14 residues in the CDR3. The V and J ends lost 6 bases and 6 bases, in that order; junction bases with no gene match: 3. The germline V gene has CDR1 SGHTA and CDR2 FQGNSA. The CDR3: CASRALAGGNEQFF. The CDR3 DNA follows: TGTGCCAGCAGGGCACTAGCGGGGGGCAATGAGCAGTTCTTC.

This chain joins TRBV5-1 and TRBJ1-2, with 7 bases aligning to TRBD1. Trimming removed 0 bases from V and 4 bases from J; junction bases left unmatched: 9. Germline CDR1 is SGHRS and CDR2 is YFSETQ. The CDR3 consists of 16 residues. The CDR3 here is CASSLVRTGGFYGYTF. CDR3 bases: TGCGCCAGCAGCTTGGTCAGGACAGGAGGCTTCTATGGCTACACCTTC.

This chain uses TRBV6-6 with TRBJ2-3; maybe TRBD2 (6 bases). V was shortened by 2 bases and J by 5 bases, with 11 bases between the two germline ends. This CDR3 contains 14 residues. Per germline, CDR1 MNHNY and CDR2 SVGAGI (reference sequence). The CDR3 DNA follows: TGTGCCAGCAGTTACCTTACGGAGGGAGATACGCAGTATTTT. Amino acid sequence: CASSYLTEGDTQYF.

CDR3 coding DNA: TGTGCCAGCAGTCAAACTCCTAGTCGTAATTCACCCCTCCACTTT. The encoded protein is CASSQTPSRNSPLHF. The chain uses TRBV7-8 and TRBJ1-6; no firm D call. This CDR3 is 15 amino acids long. The V end was cut by 6 bases, the J end by 6 bases, with 15 bases between. Germline V CDR1 and CDR2: SGHVS, FQNEAQ.

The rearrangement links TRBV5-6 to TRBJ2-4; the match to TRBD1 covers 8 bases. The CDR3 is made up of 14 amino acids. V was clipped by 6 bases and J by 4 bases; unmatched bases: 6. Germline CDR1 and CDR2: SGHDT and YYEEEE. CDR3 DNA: TGTGCCAGCACCTCGGGACAGGTAAAAAACATTCAGTACTTC. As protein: CASTSGQVKNIQYF.

CDR3 loop: CASSLARTGGEKTQYF. The DNA for the CDR3 is TGTGCCAGCAGCTTAGCCAGGACAGGGGGCGAAAAGACCCAGTACTTC. The V and J genes are TRBV11-2 and TRBJ2-5; 11 nucleotides match TRBD1. The CDR3 is made up of 16 amino acids. Trimming removed 1 base from V and 6 bases from J; junction bases left unmatched: 7. CDR1 SGHAT and CDR2 FQNNGV come from the germline V gene.

This CDR3 is CASSPGTGEDTQYF. The CDR3, as DNA: TGCGCCAGCAGCCCAGGGACTGGGGAGGATACGCAGTATTTT. The genes are TRBV5-1 and TRBJ2-3; a possible D gene is TRBD2 (6 bases). From germline, CDR1 is SGHRS and CDR2 YFSETQ. This CDR3 is 14 amino acids long. V gave up 4 bases and J gave up 6 bases, with 15 bases separating them.

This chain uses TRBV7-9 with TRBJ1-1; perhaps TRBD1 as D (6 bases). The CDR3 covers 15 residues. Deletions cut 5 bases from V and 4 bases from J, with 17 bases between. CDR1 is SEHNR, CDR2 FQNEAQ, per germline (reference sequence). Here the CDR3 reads CASSDGTGPGTEAFF. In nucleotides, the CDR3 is TGTGCCAGCAGCGATGGTACAGGGCCGGGCACTGAAGCTTTCTTT.

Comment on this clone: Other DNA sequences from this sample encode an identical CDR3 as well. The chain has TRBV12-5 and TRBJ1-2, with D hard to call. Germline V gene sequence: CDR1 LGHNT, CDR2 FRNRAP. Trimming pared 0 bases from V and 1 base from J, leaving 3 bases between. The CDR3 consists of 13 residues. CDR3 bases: TGTGCTAGTGGTTTGGTGTATAACTATGGCTACACCTTC. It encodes CASGLVYNYGYTF.